What follows are 20 T cell receptor beta chains derived from one specimen sequenced in a study of T-cell reconstitution after alpha-beta-depleted transplantation in children. As it was prepared, the TCRbeta library received unique molecular identifiers. Each CDR3 protein is one row after TCRdb ran MiXCR on the PCR reads. Found here are fewer than 750,000 distinct CDR3 sequences, 25% to 30% of them singletons; the top ten hold about a third. Sequenced here: PBMCs, sampled before TCRalphabeta/CD19-depleted stem cell transplant. The receptors were gathered from a boy under two years old with Wiskott-Aldrich syndrome, due to receive a stem cell transplant.

The chain employs TRBV30 and TRBJ2-5, with D uncertain. Germline CDR1 reads GTSNPN; CDR2 reads SVGIG (reference sequence). The CDR3 is 16 residues long. V lost 3 bases, J lost 2 bases, and 19 bases lay in between. The CDR3 reads CAWRALWGLGQETQYF. The CDR3 region has the DNA TGTGCCTGGAGGGCCCTTTGGGGTCTGGGGCAAGAGACCCAGTACTTC.

This chain connects TRBV3-1 to TRBJ1-2; 9 bases map to TRBD1. The length of the CDR3 is 14 residues. The J segment lost 4 bases and the V segment lost 4 bases, leaving 4 bases of the junction unmatched. CDR1 and CDR2 from the germline V gene are LGHDT and YNNKEL (reference sequence). The CDR3 nucleotides read TGTGCCAGCAGCCGGACAGGGGCCTTCTATGGCTACACCTTC. Translated, it gives CASSRTGAFYGYTF.

This clonotype was recorded many times. The chain links TRBV5-1 to TRBJ2-1, with D perhaps TRBD1 or TRBD2 (5 bases each). This CDR3 is 14 amino acids long. The germline V gene encodes CDR1 SGHRS and CDR2 YFSETQ. Trimming cost V 2 bases and J 5 bases, with 11 bases left between them. The CDR3 here is CASSFEGRNNEQFF. The CDR3 DNA sequence: TGCGCCAGCAGCTTCGAGGGACGCAACAATGAGCAGTTCTTC.

This clonotype has a handful of counts. The chain employs TRBV10-2 and TRBJ2-3; D is perhaps TRBD2 (5 bases). CDR3 length: 11 amino acids. Trimming cost V 6 bases and J 8 bases, with 9 bases left between them. Germline CDR1 WSHSY, CDR2 SAAADI. The CDR3 loop is CASRTAGTQYF. The CDR3 DNA reads TGCGCCAGCAGGACTGCGGGTACGCAGTATTTT.

The rearrangement uses TRBV6-1 and TRBJ2-1; D may be TRBD1 (5 bases). V was trimmed by 8 bases and J by 7 bases, leaving 12 bases between them. The CDR3 is 12 residues long. Germline V gene data show CDR1 as MNHNS and CDR2 as SASEGT. In DNA, the CDR3 is TGTGCCAGCGACCAGGGTTCAAATGAGCAGTTCTTC. Translation gives CASDQGSNEQFF.

This sequence joins TRBV27 and TRBJ2-6, with D hard to call. The V and J ends lost 4 bases and 4 bases respectively, with 8 bases between them. There are 14 residues in the CDR3. Germline CDR1 reads MNHEY; CDR2 reads SMNVEV (reference sequence). The CDR3 protein is CASSSPWGANVLTF. In DNA, the CDR3 is TGTGCCAGCAGTTCCCCGTGGGGGGCCAACGTCCTGACTTTC.

This clonotype was observed a few times. The chain combines TRBV2 with TRBJ1-1, with D maybe TRBD1 (5 bases). V lost 6 bases, J lost 6 bases, and 11 bases lay in between. Germline V CDR1 and CDR2: SNHLY, FYNNEI. The CDR3 is made up of 12 amino acids. The CDR3 reads CASRRAGPEAFF. The DNA of the CDR3 is TGTGCCAGCAGGCGTGCAGGGCCTGAAGCTTTCTTT.

The chain joins TRBV6-1 to TRBJ2-1, with 11 nucleotides matching TRBD2. Looked up from germline, CDR1 is MNHNS and CDR2 is SASEGT. The J segment lost 6 bases and the V segment lost 6 bases, leaving 7 bases of the junction unmatched. This CDR3 has 15 residues. The CDR3 loop is CASRHRGLAVNEQFF. CDR3 DNA sequence: TGTGCCAGCAGACATAGGGGACTAGCGGTCAATGAGCAGTTCTTC.

The V gene is TRBV18, the J gene TRBJ2-1, with D possibly being TRBD1 (5 bases). The CDR3 runs 12 residues. Germline CDR1 reads KGHSH; CDR2 reads LQKENI. Trimming cost V 8 bases and J 5 bases, with 10 bases left between them. The CDR3 nucleotides read TGTGCCAGCCGAAAACAGGACAATGAGCAGTTCTTC. Translation gives CASRKQDNEQFF.

This clonotype showed up just a few times. The chain is built from TRBV11-2 and TRBJ2-1, with TRBD2 matching 9 bases. With 0 bases clipped from V and 4 bases from J, the junction kept 10 bases outside the gene matches. There are 18 residues in the CDR3. Germline lookup yields CDR1 SGHAT and CDR2 FQNNGV. CDR3 protein: CASSLDGSGSGVYNEQFF. For the CDR3, the DNA is TGTGCCAGCAGCTTAGATGGTAGCGGGAGCGGGGTTTACAATGAGCAGTTCTTC.

Here the CDR3 reads CASTSLAGGGYSYEQYF. The CDR3 nucleotides are TGTGCCAGCACCTCACTAGCGGGAGGGGGCTACTCCTACGAGCAGTACTTC. The chain couples TRBV6-1 to TRBJ2-7; 13 bases map to TRBD2. There are 17 residues in the CDR3. Germline CDR1 reads MNHNS; CDR2 reads SASEGT. J gave up 0 bases and V 7 bases, and 9 bases lay outside the gene matches.

In its sample, this clonotype was seen once. Since the CDR3 does not end with the conserved phenylalanine or tryptophan, this likely comes from a read error. The limits of the CDR3 on the DNA are not certain, so only TCRdb's listed CDR3 is given. The chain employs TRBV10-2 and TRBJ2-1; the table's D call of TRBD2 was not tested on the DNA. Germline V gives CDR1 WSHSY, CDR2 SAAADI. With termini counted, the CDR3 has 13 amino acids. The CDR3 reads CASSQTHRTRTLI.

There are a few counts of this clonotype. The chain recombines TRBV12-3 or TRBV12-4 with TRBJ2-2; perhaps TRBD2 as D (5 bases). V gave up 10 bases and J gave up 6 bases, with 18 bases separating them. The CDR3 length is 14 residues. CDR3 amino acids: CATDYQGRSGELFF. The CDR3 nucleotides read TGTGCCACAGACTACCAAGGGCGATCCGGGGAGCTGTTTTTT.

Concerning this clonotype itself: The junction does not match germline at one end; this may be a read error. The chain combines TRBV12-3 or TRBV12-4 with TRBJ1-2; no clear D gene. The CDR3 contains 11 residues. The CDR3 sequence: CASSSIKGFTF. The CDR3 DNA follows: TGTGCCAGCAGTTCCATCAAGGGCTTCACCTTC.

This clonotype came up a few times. This chain links TRBV6-5 with TRBJ1-5, with D unclear. V was shortened by 2 bases and J by 2 bases, with 7 bases between the two germline ends. The CDR3 contains 14 residues. In germline, CDR1 is MNHEY, CDR2 SVGAGI. CDR3 in amino acids: CASSYKAGNQPQHF. CDR3 DNA sequence: TGTGCCAGCAGTTACAAGGCAGGCAATCAGCCCCAGCATTTT.

The chain uses TRBV24-1 and TRBJ2-5, with TRBD1 matching 8 bases. This CDR3 contains 14 residues. Per germline, CDR1 KGHDR and CDR2 SFDVKD. V lost 4 bases, J lost 3 bases, and 3 bases stayed unmatched. DNA of the CDR3: TGTGCCACCAGTGACCCGGGACAGGAAGAGACCCAGTACTTC. Its translation: CATSDPGQEETQYF.

The chain links TRBV15 to TRBJ2-5; possibly TRBD1 for D (5 bases). Germline assignment: CDR1 LNHNV and CDR2 YYDKDF (reference sequence). V was clipped by 0 bases and J by 7 bases, with 15 bases between them. The CDR3 length is 15 residues. CDR3 bases: TGTGCCACCAGCAGAGATCGAAGACAGCCCGGGACCCAGTACTTC. Encoded protein: CATSRDRRQPGTQYF.

This clonotype has only a few counts. The J gene is TRBJ2-3, the V gene TRBV11-2, with 11 bases fitting TRBD2. Losses at the gene ends were 3 bases for V and 0 bases for J; bases not matched to a gene: 8. The CDR3 runs to 18 residues. The germline CDR1 and CDR2 sequences are SGHAT and FQNNGV. CDR3 region: CASSFLSGRALSTDTQYF. As DNA, the CDR3 is TGTGCCAGCAGCTTTCTTAGCGGGAGGGCCTTGAGCACAGATACGCAGTATTTT.

The genes are TRBV7-2 and TRBJ2-7, with 15 positions matching TRBD2. From germline, CDR1 is SGHTA and CDR2 FQGNSA. The V segment lost 6 bases and the J segment 4 bases; nucleotides outside the gene matches: 4. CDR3 length: 15 amino acids. The CDR3 DNA reads as TGTGCCAGCAGTTTCGGGACTAGCGGGGGGTACGAGCAGTACTTC. Its protein is CASSFGTSGGYEQYF.

V usage is TRBV10-3 and J usage is TRBJ2-1; possibly TRBD2 for D (5 bases). CDR3 length equals 16 residues. The V end was cut by 1 base, the J end by 0 bases, with 10 bases between. CDR1 is ENHRY and CDR2 is SYGVKD in the germline V gene. DNA for the CDR3: TGTGCCATCAGTGAGTTCTCGGGATTCTCCTACAATGAGCAGTTCTTC. Its translation: CAISEFSGFSYNEQFF.